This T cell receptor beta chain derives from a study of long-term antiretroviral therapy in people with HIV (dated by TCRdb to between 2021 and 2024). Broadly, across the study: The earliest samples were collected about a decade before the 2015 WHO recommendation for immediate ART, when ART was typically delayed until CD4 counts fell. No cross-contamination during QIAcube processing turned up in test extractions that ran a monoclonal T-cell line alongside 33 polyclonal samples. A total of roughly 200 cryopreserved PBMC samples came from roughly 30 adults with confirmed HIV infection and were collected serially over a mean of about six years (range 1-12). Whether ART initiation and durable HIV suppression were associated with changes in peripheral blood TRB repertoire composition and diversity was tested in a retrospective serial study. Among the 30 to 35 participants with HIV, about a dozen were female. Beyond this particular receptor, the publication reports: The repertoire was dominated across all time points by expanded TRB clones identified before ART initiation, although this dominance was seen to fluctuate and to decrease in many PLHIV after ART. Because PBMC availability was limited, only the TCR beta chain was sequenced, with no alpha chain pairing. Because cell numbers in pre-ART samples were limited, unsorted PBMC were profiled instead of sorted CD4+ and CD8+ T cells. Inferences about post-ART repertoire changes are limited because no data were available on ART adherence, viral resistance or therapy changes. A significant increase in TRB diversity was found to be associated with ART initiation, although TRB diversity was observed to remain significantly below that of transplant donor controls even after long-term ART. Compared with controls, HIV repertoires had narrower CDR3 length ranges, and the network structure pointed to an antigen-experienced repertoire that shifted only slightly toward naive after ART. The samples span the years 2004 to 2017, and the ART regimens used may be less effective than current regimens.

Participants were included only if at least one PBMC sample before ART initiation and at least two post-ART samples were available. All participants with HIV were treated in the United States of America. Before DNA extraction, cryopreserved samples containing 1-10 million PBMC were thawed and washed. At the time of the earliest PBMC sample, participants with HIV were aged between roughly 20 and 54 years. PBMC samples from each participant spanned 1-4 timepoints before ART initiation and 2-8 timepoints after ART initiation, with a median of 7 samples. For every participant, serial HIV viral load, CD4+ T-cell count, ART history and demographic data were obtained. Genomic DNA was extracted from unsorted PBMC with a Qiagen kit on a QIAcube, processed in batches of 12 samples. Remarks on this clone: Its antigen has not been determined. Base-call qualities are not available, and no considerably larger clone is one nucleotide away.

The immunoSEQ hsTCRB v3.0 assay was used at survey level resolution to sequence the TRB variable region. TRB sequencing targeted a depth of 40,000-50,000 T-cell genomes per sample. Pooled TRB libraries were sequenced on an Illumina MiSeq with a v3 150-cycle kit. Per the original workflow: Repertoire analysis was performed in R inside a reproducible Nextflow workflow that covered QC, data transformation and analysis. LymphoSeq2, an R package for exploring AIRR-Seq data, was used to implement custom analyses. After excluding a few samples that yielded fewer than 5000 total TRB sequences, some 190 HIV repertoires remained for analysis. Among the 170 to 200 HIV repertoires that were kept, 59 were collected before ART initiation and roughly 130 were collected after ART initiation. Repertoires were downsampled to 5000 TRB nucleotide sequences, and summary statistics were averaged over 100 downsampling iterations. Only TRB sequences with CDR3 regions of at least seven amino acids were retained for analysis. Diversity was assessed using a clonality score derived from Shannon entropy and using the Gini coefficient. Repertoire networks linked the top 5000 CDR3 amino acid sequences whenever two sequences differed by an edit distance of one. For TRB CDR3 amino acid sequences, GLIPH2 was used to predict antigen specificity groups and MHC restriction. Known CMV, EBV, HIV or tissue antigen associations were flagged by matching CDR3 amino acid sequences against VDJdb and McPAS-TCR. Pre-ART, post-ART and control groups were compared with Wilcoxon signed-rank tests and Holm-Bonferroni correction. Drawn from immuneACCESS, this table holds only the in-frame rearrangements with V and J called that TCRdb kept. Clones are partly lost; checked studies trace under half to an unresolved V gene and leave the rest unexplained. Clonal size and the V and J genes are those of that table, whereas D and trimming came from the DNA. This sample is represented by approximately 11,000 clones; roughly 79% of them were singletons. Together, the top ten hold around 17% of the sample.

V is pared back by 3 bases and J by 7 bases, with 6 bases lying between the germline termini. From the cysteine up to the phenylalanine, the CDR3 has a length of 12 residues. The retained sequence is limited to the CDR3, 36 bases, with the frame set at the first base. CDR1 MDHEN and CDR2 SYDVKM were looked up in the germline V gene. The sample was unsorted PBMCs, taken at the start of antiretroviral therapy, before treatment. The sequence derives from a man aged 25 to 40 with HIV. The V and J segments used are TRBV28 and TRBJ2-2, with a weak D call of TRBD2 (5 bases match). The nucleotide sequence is TGTGCCAGCAGTTTGGGAGACGGGGAGCTGTTTTTT. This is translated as CASSLGDGELFF.